The entry that follows covers one TCR beta chain sequence. The data were produced by immunoSEQ multiplex PCR, yet TCRdb's version contains in-frame clones alone and is incomplete. Of 95,000 to 150,000 clones listed, around 83% were seen once; the top ten hold around 4.2%. The data belong to a study of blood T cell repertoires in COVID-19. At the level of the study: Sample material is recorded as cDNA or gDNA derived from T cells, B-cell-depleted T cells, or PBMCs.

All recovered Cohort 3 donors got two negative PCRs, got clearance, or saw symptom resolution. This CDR3 contains 14 residues. V was clipped by 0 bases and J by 5 bases, with 8 bases between them. CDR1 is MNHEY and CDR2 is SVGAGI in the germline V gene. The receptor's source is a woman in her twenties or thirties who had recovered from COVID-19. V usage is TRBV6-5 and J usage is TRBJ2-1; no clear D. Sequenced material: PBMCs or T cells enriched from blood (not recorded which). The CDR3 region is CASSYSTWNNEQFF. In DNA form, the CDR3 reads TGTGCCAGCAGTTACTCGACATGGAACAATGAGCAGTTCTTC.